Below, 25 T cell receptor beta chains from the same sample are listed, as sequenced in a study of control samples from healthy donors and cancer patients. Clones were read by immunoSEQ multiplex PCR, and TCRdb kept only the in-frame ones, dropping some. The data hold 70,000 to 75,000 clones, with roughly 87% observed a single time. Sequenced input: blood. These receptors all come from a woman between 45 and 65 years old in good health.

The rearrangement joins TRBV30 to TRBJ2-7, with a possible D match to TRBD1 (6 bases). The CDR3 loop spans 13 amino acids. Germline CDR1 is GTSNPN and CDR2 is SVGIG (reference sequence). The V end lost 4 bases, the J end lost 1 base, and 11 bases lay between the germline ends. The CDR3, as DNA: TGTGCCTGGACTAAGGACAGATCCTACGAGCAGTACTTC. Its protein product is CAWTKDRSYEQYF.

The count of this clone is one. The chain carries TRBV9 and TRBJ2-3, with 11 bases that match TRBD2. The CDR3 covers 16 residues. Germline V CDR1 and CDR2: SGDLS, YYNGEE. The ends lost 3 bases at V and 4 bases at J; junction bases unmatched: 7. CDR3 sequence reads: CASSGLAGGEADTQYF. In DNA form, the CDR3 reads TGTGCCAGCAGCGGCCTAGCGGGAGGTGAGGCAGATACGCAGTATTTT.

This rearrangement joins TRBV11-2 to TRBJ2-1; TRBD2 is a possible D gene (5 bases). V lost 6 bases and J lost 3, with 15 bases in between. Looked up from germline, CDR1 is SGHAT and CDR2 is FQNNGV. The CDR3 has 15 residues. Written as DNA, the CDR3 is TGTGCCAGCAGGAATTTGAGGGAAAGCTACAATGAGCAGTTCTTC. It translates to CASRNLRESYNEQFF.

The rearrangement uses TRBV20-1 and TRBJ2-7; D is perhaps TRBD1 (5 bases). Between the trimmed V and J ends, which lost 3 bases and 5 bases, there was a span of 14 bases. CDR1 DFQATT and CDR2 SNEGSKA come from the germline V gene (reference sequence). The CDR3 covers 13 residues. DNA for the CDR3: TGCAGTGCTAGTCAGGGTAAACCGGACGAGCAGTACTTC. Protein: CSASQGKPDEQYF.

This clone was detected a few times. The J gene is TRBJ1-1, the V gene TRBV10-3; D uncertain. CDR3 size: 15 residues. The germline gives CDR1 ENHRY, CDR2 SYGVKD. V dropped 3 bases and J dropped 3 bases, with 14 bases sitting between them. CDR3 nucleotides: TGTGCCATCAGTGACAGGCCACCTAGGGACACTGAAGCTTTCTTT. Translation gives CAISDRPPRDTEAFF.

V is TRBV11-2 and J is TRBJ2-5, with 9 bases matching TRBD1. The CDR3 covers 14 residues. Germline V gene data show CDR1 as SGHAT and CDR2 as FQNNGV. After removal of 5 bases from V and 6 bases from J, the junction contained 7 bases not matched to a gene. Written as DNA, the CDR3 is TGTGCCAGCAGCCGACAGGGGGGGCAGAAGACCCAGTACTTC. Encoded protein: CASSRQGGQKTQYF.

The chain links TRBV7-9 to TRBJ2-4, with 7 nucleotides matching TRBD2. The CDR3 is 16 residues long. Germline values: CDR1 SEHNR, CDR2 FQNEAQ (reference sequence). Trimming cost V 5 bases and J 6 bases; bases outside gene matches: 13. This chain's CDR3 is CASSPRGGGSANIQYF. The CDR3 bases are TGTGCCAGCAGCCCCCGCGGGGGAGGGTCGGCAAACATTCAGTACTTC.

The chain joins TRBV28 to TRBJ2-1; TRBD1 matches at 8 bases. J gave up 7 bases and V 4 bases, and 9 bases lay outside the gene matches. Germline V gives CDR1 MDHEN, CDR2 SYDVKM. This CDR3 has 15 amino acids. CDR3 in DNA: TGTGCCAGCAGTTCCCAGGGGGCGGGTGGTAATGAGCAGTTCTTC. Protein: CASSSQGAGGNEQFF. Full variable domain (outside the CDR3, taken from reference TRBV28 and TRBJ2-1): DVKVTQSSRYLVKRTGEKVFLECVQDMDHENMFWYRQDPGLGLRLIYFSYDVKMKEKGDIPEGYSVSREKKERFSLILESASTNQTSMYLCASSSQGAGGNEQFFGPGTRLTVL.

The rearrangement uses TRBV7-9 and TRBJ1-5; 7 bases are shared with TRBD1. This CDR3 spans 16 amino acids. Germline trimming cut 1 base from V and 2 bases from J; bases unmatched to any gene: 5. The germline V gene encodes CDR1 SEHNR and CDR2 FQNEAQ (reference sequence). The CDR3 sequence: CASSLVGTGGNQPQHF. The CDR3 region has the DNA TGTGCCAGCAGCTTAGTCGGAACAGGGGGCAATCAGCCCCAGCATTTT.

The CDR3 is CASSEGQLNNEQFF. The CDR3 DNA reads TGTGCCAGCAGTGAGGGACAGCTAAACAATGAGCAGTTCTTC. The chain links TRBV28 to TRBJ2-1, with TRBD1 identical over 7 bases. Germline V gene data show CDR1 as MDHEN and CDR2 as SYDVKM. This CDR3 has 14 amino acids. The junction had 6 bases not matched to a gene; V was cut back by 5 bases and J by 5 bases.

This chain uses TRBV19 with TRBJ2-3; D is uncertain. CDR3 length equals 16 residues. The V end lost 3 bases, the J end lost 1 base, and 14 bases lay between the germline ends. Looked up from germline, CDR1 is LNHDA and CDR2 is SQIVND (reference sequence). DNA for the CDR3: TGTGCCAGTAGTATTGACCCGTCCCGCCGCACAGATACGCAGTATTTT. Its translation is CASSIDPSRRTDTQYF.

This clone was found once. V and J are TRBV13 and TRBJ1-2; 7 bases agree with TRBD1. In germline, CDR1 is PRHDT, CDR2 FYEKMQ (reference sequence). J was trimmed by 3 bases and V by 5 bases; bases with no gene match: 12. The CDR3 totals 16 residues. The CDR3 DNA reads TGTGCCAGCAGCCCATGGACAGGCGGCTTAGACTATGGCTACACCTTC. This codes for CASSPWTGGLDYGYTF. Full variable domain (remainder filled in from reference TRBV13 and TRBJ1-2): AAGVIQSPRHLIKEKRETATLKCYPIPRHDTVYWYQQGPGQDPQFLISFYEKMQSDKGSIPDRFSAQQFSDYHSELNMSSLELGDSALYFCASSPWTGGLDYGYTFGSGTRLTVV.

This clone showed up just once. V is TRBV6-5 and J is TRBJ1-1; a weak D match, TRBD1 (6 bases). This CDR3 spans 11 amino acids. Germline lookup yields CDR1 MNHEY and CDR2 SVGAGI. Trimming took off 6 bases at V and 4 bases at J, with 6 bases between the two ends. CDR3: CASSRGTEAFF. The CDR3 DNA reads TGTGCCAGCAGCAGGGGCACTGAAGCTTTCTTT.

The V call is TRBV7-9, the J call TRBJ2-1; 8 bases align to TRBD2. The J segment lost 8 bases and the V segment lost 4 bases, leaving 13 bases of the junction unmatched. CDR3 length: 16 residues. Germline lookup yields CDR1 SEHNR and CDR2 FQNEAQ (reference sequence). In nucleotides, the CDR3 is TGTGCCAGCAGCTCTTTGGATAGCGGGATGGGCGATGAGCAGTTCTTC. Amino acid sequence: CASSSLDSGMGDEQFF.

V is TRBV28 and J is TRBJ1-1; D not resolved. This CDR3 comprises 13 residues. Deletions cut 3 bases from V and 2 bases from J, with 7 bases between. CDR1 is MDHEN and CDR2 is SYDVKM in the germline V gene. The CDR3 reads CASSFFSNTEAFF. For the CDR3, the DNA is TGTGCCAGCAGTTTCTTCAGTAACACTGAAGCTTTCTTT.

The chain couples TRBV9 to TRBJ2-1; the D is unclear. The CDR3 has 15 amino acids. CDR1 is SGDLS and CDR2 is YYNGEE in the germline V gene. V lost 0 bases and J lost 4, with 11 bases in between. Here the CDR3 reads CASSVDWTDYNEQFF. The CDR3 DNA is TGTGCCAGCAGCGTAGATTGGACCGATTACAATGAGCAGTTCTTC.

The chain has TRBV6-5 and TRBJ2-5; perhaps D is TRBD1 or TRBD2 (5 bases each). V lost 4 bases and J 2 bases, leaving 8 bases between the germline ends. Germline V gives CDR1 MNHEY, CDR2 SVGAGI. The length of the CDR3 is 13 residues. As DNA, the CDR3 is TGTGCCAGCAGTTGGGGCGGGCAAGAGACCCAGTACTTC. It is translated as CASSWGGQETQYF.

The chain combines TRBV6-6 with TRBJ1-6; D uncertain. Trimming removed 10 bases at V and 10 bases at J, with 17 bases between. The length of the CDR3 is 13 residues. CDR1 is MNHNY and CDR2 is SVGAGI in the germline V gene (reference sequence). Here the CDR3 reads CATRSGPGSPLHF. Here the CDR3 DNA reads TGTGCCACACGATCGGGCCCGGGGTCACCCCTCCACTTT.

The table lists this clone with a few counts. The rearrangement uses TRBV7-8 and TRBJ2-5; a weak D match, TRBD1 (5 bases). V lost 5 bases and J 2 bases, leaving 15 bases between the germline ends. The CDR3 totals 15 residues. Germline lookup yields CDR1 SGHVS and CDR2 FQNEAQ. The CDR3 nucleotides read TGTGCCAGCAGCGCCCTGGGGCATCCACAAGAGACCCAGTACTTC. This translates into CASSALGHPQETQYF.

The chain is built from TRBV30 and TRBJ1-4, with D perhaps matching TRBD1 (6 bases). Germline assignment: CDR1 GTSNPN and CDR2 SVGIG (reference sequence). Trimming pared 0 bases from V and 7 bases from J, leaving 15 bases between. The CDR3 is 15 residues long. CDR3 sequence reads: CAWSVLGGSTEKLFF. CDR3 nucleotides: TGTGCCTGGAGTGTACTAGGGGGATCTACTGAAAAACTGTTTTTT. Looking up the rest from reference TRBV30 and TRBJ1-4 gives the full variable domain: SQTIHQWPATLVQPVGSPLSLECTVEGTSNPNLYWYRQAAGRGLQLLFYSVGIGQISSEVPQNLSASRPQDRQFILSSKKLLLSDSGFYLCAWSVLGGSTEKLFFGSGTQLSVL.

The chain links TRBV5-1 to TRBJ1-1; TRBD1 is a possible D gene (5 bases). This CDR3 is 14 amino acids long. The germline V gene encodes CDR1 SGHRS and CDR2 YFSETQ. Deletions cut 4 bases from V and 3 bases from J, with 13 bases between. The CDR3 protein is CASSPGWGDTEAFF. In DNA form, the CDR3 reads TGCGCCAGCAGCCCAGGATGGGGGGACACTGAAGCTTTCTTT.

J is TRBJ2-7 and V is TRBV2; D is perhaps TRBD1 (5 bases). CDR1 and CDR2 (germline): SNHLY, FYNNEI. The length of the CDR3 is 11 residues. Trimming shortened V by 6 bases and J by 5 bases, and 8 bases separated the two germline ends. CDR3 DNA sequence: TGTGCCAGCAGCGCACAGGACGAGCAGTACTTC. Translating it yields CASSAQDEQYF.

The chain links TRBV29-1 to TRBJ2-5, with 10 bases fitting TRBD2. This CDR3 has 16 residues. With 1 base clipped from V and 5 bases from J, the junction kept 10 bases outside the gene matches. From germline, CDR1 is SQVTM and CDR2 ANQGSEA. The CDR3 spells CSVEGGAGGPWETQYF. The CDR3 nucleotides are TGCAGCGTTGAAGGGGGAGCGGGAGGGCCGTGGGAGACCCAGTACTTC.

V and J are TRBV24-1 and TRBJ1-1, with D possibly TRBD1 on 5 matching bases. The V and J ends lost 4 bases and 5 bases respectively, with 10 bases between them. Germline-derived CDR1 and CDR2 are KGHDR and SFDVKD. This CDR3 region has 13 residues. The CDR3: CATSDVGETEAFF. The DNA of the CDR3 is TGTGCCACCAGTGACGTAGGGGAAACTGAAGCTTTCTTT.

The chain joins TRBV6-1 to TRBJ2-7, with TRBD2 matching 9 bases. There are 15 residues in the CDR3. Germline V gene data show CDR1 as MNHNS and CDR2 as SASEGT. With V trimmed by 1 base and J by 2 bases, 3 bases remained unmatched. As DNA, the CDR3 is TGTGCCAGCAGTGAAGGACTAGCGGTTACCTACGAGCAGTACTTC. Protein sequence: CASSEGLAVTYEQYF.